This T cell receptor (beta chain) was identified during a study of T cell responses to AZD1222 COVID-19 vaccine. In the study overall: Pooled together were second doses at about 4 or about 12 weeks. Study-wide findings and caveats: Across spike, vaccine-associated CD4 TCRs were found, dominant at 160-218 and 743-854. Baseline antibody screening turned up just six seropositive AZD1222 recipients. The donor cohort was predominantly white British with a female majority, and clonal diversity may have been underestimated.

V was pared by 1 base and J by 9 bases, with 9 bases between. Germline lookup yields CDR1 LNHDA and CDR2 SQIVND (reference sequence). CDR3 size: 12 residues. In the case of this clone: Antigen: not known.

Sequenced by immunoSEQ multiplex PCR; TCRdb stores in-frame clones only, minus some. This table has about 160,000 clones, approximately 90% appearing once. The V gene is TRBV19, the J gene TRBJ1-1, with D possibly TRBD1 on 5 matching bases. The TCR was taken from an adult in good health. Sequencing used peripheral blood, obtained on day 0 of AZD1222 vaccination. The CDR3 is CASSIGGSQAFF. The CDR3 coding sequence is TGTGCCAGTAGTATAGGGGGGTCTCAAGCTTTCTTT.